This T cell receptor (beta chain) was profiled in a study of T cell clonotyping in hematopoietic cell transplantation. General observations from the study: No sorting was done, leaving CD4 and CD8 contributions mixed. At the given depth, recipient repertoires were over 95% de novo clonotypes. After transplant, recipient diversity fell while pathologically expanded clonotypes grew through day 180.

The length of the CDR3 is 18 residues. Data came from immunoSEQ multiplex PCR; TCRdb stores just in-frame clones and leaves some out. This repertoire shows roughly 13,000 clones, nearly 95% found once; its top ten account for 4.5%. A note on this clone: Its antigen is unidentified.

Specimen: PBMCs, collected 30 days after allogeneic stem cell transplant. The rearrangement links TRBV21-1 to TRBJ2-5; the table's D call of TRBD1 was not tested on the DNA. TRBV21-1 is marked as a pseudogene. This TCR derives from a male patient aged 60 to 75 who had an allogeneic stem cell transplant from an unrelated donor, so the T cells may come from the graft donor. Some clones in this sample may be carry-over from other donors' samples. CDR3 loop: CASSKTERNSSGGETQYF. Here the CDR3 DNA reads TGTGCCAGCAGCAAAACGGAGCGGAACTCATCAGGGGGAGAGACCCAGTACTTC.